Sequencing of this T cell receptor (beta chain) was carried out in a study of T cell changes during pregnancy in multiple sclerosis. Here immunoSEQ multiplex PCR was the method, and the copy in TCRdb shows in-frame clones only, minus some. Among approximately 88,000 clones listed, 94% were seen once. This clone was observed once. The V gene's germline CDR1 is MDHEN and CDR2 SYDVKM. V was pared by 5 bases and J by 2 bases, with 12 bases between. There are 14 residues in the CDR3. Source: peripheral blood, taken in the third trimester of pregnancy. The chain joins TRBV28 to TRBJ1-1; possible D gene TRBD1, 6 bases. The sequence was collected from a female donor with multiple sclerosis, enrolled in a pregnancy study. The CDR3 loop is CASSGTDSNTEAFF. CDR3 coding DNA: TGTGCCAGCAGTGGCACGGACAGCAACACTGAAGCTTTCTTT.